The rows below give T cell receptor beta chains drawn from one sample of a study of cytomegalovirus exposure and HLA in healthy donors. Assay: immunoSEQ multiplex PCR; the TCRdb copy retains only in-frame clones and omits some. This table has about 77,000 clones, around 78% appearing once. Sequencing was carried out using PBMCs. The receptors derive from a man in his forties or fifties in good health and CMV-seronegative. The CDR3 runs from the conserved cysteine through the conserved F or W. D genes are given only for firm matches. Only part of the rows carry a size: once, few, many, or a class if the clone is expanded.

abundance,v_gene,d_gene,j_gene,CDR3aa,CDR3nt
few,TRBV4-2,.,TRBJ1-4,CASSQDFSSLNEKLFF,TGTGCCAGCAGCCAAGATTTTTCGTCCTTGAATGAAAAACTGTTTTTT
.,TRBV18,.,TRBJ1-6,CASSPDRRNSPLHF,TGTGCCAGCTCACCTGACAGGCGAAATTCACCCCTCCACTTT
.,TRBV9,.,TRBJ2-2,CASSLALGELFF,TGTGCCAGCAGCCTGGCCCTCGGGGAGCTGTTTTTT
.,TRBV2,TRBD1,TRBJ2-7,CASSESLRTGGSTRRYEQYF,TGTGCCAGCAGTGAATCATTAAGGACAGGGGGTTCAACCCGTAGGTACGAGCAGTACTTC
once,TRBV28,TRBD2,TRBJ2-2,CASRAGGAELFF,TGTGCCAGCAGGGCGGGGGGCGCGGAGCTGTTTTTT
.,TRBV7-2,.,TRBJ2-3,CASSLGPEADTQYF,TGTGCCAGCAGCCTCGGCCCTGAGGCAGATACGCAGTATTTT
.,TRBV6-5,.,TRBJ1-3,CASSSQQLSGNTIYF,TGTGCCAGCAGCTCCCAACAGCTCTCTGGAAACACCATATATTTT
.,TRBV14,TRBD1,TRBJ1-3,CASSRRPGTGSAGNTIYF,TGTGCCAGCAGCCGCCGTCCCGGGACAGGGAGTGCTGGAAACACCATATATTTT
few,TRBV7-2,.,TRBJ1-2,CASSLAFSANGGYGYTF,TGTGCCAGCAGCTTAGCGTTTAGTGCTAACGGTGGCTATGGCTACACCTTC
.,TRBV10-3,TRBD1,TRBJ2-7,CAIRARDRVSGEQYF,TGTGCCATCAGAGCTCGGGACAGGGTTTCAGGCGAGCAGTACTTC
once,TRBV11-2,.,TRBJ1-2,CASSVTAPEYGYTF,TGTGCCAGCAGCGTGACAGCACCAGAATATGGCTACACCTTC
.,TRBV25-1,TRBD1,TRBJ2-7,CATGNRGHDEQYF,TGTGCCACCGGGAACAGGGGGCACGACGAGCAGTACTTC
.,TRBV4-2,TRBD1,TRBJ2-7,CASSPPGTGGHEQYF,TGTGCCAGCAGCCCCCCTGGGACAGGGGGCCACGAGCAGTACTTC
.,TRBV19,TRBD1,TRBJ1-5,CATKDRANQPQHF,TGTGCTACCAAGGACAGGGCAAATCAGCCCCAGCATTTT
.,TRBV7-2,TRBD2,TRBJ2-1,CASSSTSGPNEQFF,TGTGCCAGCAGCTCTACTAGCGGACCCAATGAGCAGTTCTTC
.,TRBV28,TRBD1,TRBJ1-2,CASRTGGEDPHGYTF,TGTGCCAGCAGGACAGGGGGGGAGGATCCACATGGCTACACCTTC
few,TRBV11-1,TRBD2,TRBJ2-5,CASSLGASGDPYQETQYF,TGTGCCAGCAGCTTGGGGGCTAGCGGGGACCCGTACCAAGAGACCCAGTACTTC
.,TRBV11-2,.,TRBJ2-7,CASSLDRVTYEQYF,TGTGCCAGCAGCTTAGATCGGGTAACCTACGAGCAGTACTTC
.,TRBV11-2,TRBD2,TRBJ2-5,CASSLLAGGLQETQYF,TGTGCCAGCAGCCTTCTAGCGGGGGGCCTCCAAGAGACCCAGTACTTC
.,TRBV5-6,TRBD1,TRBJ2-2,CASSFNSGTGGTGELFF,TGTGCCAGCAGCTTCAACTCCGGGACAGGGGGCACCGGGGAGCTGTTTTTT
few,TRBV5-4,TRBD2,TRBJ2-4,CASSLGGGSRDIQYF,TGTGCCAGCAGCTTAGGCGGGGGATCTAGGGACATTCAGTACTTC
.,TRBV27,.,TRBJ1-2,CASSRKSGQATTNYGYTF,TGTGCCAGCAGTCGGAAATCGGGACAAGCTACGACTAACTATGGCTACACCTTC
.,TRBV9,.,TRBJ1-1,CASGGGSNTEAFF,TGTGCCAGCGGGGGGGGGAGCAACACTGAAGCTTTCTTT
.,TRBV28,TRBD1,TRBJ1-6,CASSLGQSRSPLHF,TGTGCCAGCAGTTTGGGACAGTCGAGATCACCCCTCCACTTT
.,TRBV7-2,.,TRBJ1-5,CASSSATYSNQPQHF,TGTGCCAGCAGCTCCGCAACCTATAGCAATCAGCCCCAGCATTTT
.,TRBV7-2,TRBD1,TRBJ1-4,CASSRGQGTSTNEKLFF,TGTGCCAGCAGCCGCGGACAGGGGACATCAACTAATGAAAAACTGTTTTTT
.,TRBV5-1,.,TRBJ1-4,CASSQDTLNEKLFF,TGCGCCAGCAGCCAAGACACCCTTAATGAAAAACTGTTTTTT
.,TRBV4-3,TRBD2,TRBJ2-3,CASSQEFRAGGTDTQYF,TGCGCCAGCAGCCAAGAGTTTCGAGCGGGGGGCACAGATACGCAGTATTTT
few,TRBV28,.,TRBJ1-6,CASRAQGNHLHF,TGTGCCAGCAGGGCACAGGGTAATCACCTCCACTTT
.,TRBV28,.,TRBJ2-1,CASSPSTVLSYNEQFF,TGTGCCAGCAGTCCATCGACAGTCTTATCATACAATGAGCAGTTCTTC
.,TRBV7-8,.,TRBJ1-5,CASSLAGHPRQPQHF,TGTGCCAGCAGCTTAGCGGGCCACCCACGGCAGCCCCAGCATTTT
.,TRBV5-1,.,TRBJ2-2,CASSPLSTAGELFF,TGCGCCAGCAGCCCTCTTTCCACAGCCGGGGAGCTGTTTTTT
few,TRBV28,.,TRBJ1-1,CASSSSGWNTEAFF,TGTGCCAGCAGTTCCTCAGGGTGGAACACTGAAGCTTTCTTT
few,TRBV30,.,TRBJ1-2,CAWSVGGARDYGYTF,TGTGCCTGGAGTGTAGGAGGGGCGAGGGACTATGGCTACACCTTC
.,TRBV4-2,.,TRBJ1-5,CASSQTQGGNQPQHF,TGTGCCAGCAGCCAAACACAGGGTGGCAATCAGCCCCAGCATTTT
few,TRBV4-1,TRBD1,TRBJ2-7,CASSQELQGAYEQYF,TGCGCCAGCAGCCAAGAGTTACAGGGGGCCTACGAGCAGTACTTC
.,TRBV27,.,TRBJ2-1,CASSLFPEAAESEQFF,TGTGCCAGCAGTTTATTCCCCGAGGCGGCTGAGAGTGAGCAGTTCTTC
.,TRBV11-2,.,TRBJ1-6,CASSLRASGALNSPLHF,TGTGCCAGCAGCTTAAGGGCCAGTGGGGCTCTGAATTCACCCCTCCACTTT
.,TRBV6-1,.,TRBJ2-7,CATLTGYYSYEQYF,TGTGCCACCCTGACAGGCTACTACTCCTACGAGCAGTACTTC
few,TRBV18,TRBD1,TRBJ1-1,CASSPLTSGGAGGTEAFF,TGTGCCAGCTCACCTCTAACCTCAGGGGGCGCAGGGGGGACTGAAGCTTTCTTT
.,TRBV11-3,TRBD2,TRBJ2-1,CASSLTGTRIFNEQFF,TGTGCCAGCAGCTTAACCGGGACTAGAATTTTCAATGAGCAGTTCTTC
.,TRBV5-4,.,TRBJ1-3,CASSLGPSSGNTIYF,TGTGCCAGCAGCTTGGGTCCGAGCTCTGGAAACACCATATATTTT
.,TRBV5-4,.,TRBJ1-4,CASSLGRGNEKLFF,TGTGCCAGCAGCTTGGGCAGGGGAAATGAAAAACTGTTTTTT
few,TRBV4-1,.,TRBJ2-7,CASSNILNQLIEVNHEQYF,TGCGCCAGCAGTAATATACTAAACCAACTCATCGAGGTGAACCACGAGCAGTACTTC
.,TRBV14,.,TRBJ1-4,CASSQTGLRNEKLFF,TGTGCCAGCAGCCAAACGGGACTGAGAAATGAAAAACTGTTTTTT
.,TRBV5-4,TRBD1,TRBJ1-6,CASRNTGVGDSPLHF,TGTGCCAGCAGAAACACAGGGGTTGGGGATTCACCCCTCCACTTT
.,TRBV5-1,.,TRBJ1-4,CASSLSSQFNEKLFF,TGCGCCAGCAGCTTGTCCTCCCAGTTTAATGAAAAACTGTTTTTT
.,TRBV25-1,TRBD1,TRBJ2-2,CASKRTGVNTGELFF,TGTGCCAGCAAGAGGACAGGGGTTAACACCGGGGAGCTGTTTTTT
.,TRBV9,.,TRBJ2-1,CASSVAGQPYNEQFF,TGTGCCAGCAGCGTAGCAGGACAGCCCTACAATGAGCAGTTCTTC
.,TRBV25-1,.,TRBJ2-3,CASSGAQGQDTQYF,TGTGCCAGCAGTGGAGCACAGGGTCAAGATACGCAGTATTTT
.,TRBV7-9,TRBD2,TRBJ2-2,CSSSPISGGLTGELFF,TGTTCCAGCAGCCCAATAAGCGGGGGACTCACCGGGGAGCTGTTTTTT
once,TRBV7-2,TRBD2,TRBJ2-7,CASSPASGLTYEQYF,TGCGCCAGCAGCCCAGCTAGCGGGCTTACCTACGAGCAGTACTTC
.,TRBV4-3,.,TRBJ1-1,CASSPSPFDTEAFF,TGCGCCAGCAGCCCTAGCCCGTTTGACACTGAAGCTTTCTTT
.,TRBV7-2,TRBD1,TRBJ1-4,CASSPRQGADEKLFF,TGTGCCAGCAGCCCGCGACAGGGGGCGGATGAAAAACTGTTTTTT